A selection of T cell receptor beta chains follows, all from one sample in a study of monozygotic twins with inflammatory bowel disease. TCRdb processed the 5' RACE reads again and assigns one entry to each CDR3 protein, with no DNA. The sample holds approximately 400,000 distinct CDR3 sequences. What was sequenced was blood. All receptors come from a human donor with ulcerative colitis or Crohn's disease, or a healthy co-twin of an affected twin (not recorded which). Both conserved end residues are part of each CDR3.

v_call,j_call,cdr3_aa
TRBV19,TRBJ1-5,CATGSFGNQPQHF
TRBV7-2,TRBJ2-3,CASSLVAGGPGDTQYF
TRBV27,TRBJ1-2,CASSLSVRGRFESYTF
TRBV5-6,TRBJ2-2,CASSYRDRATGELFF
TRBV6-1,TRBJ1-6,CASSESAGTNSPLHF
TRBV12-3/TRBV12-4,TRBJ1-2,CASSLGASYNYGYTF
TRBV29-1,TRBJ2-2,CSVGTGLSTGELFF
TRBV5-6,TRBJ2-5,CASSLAVAGLQETQYF
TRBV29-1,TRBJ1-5,CSVALGSDQPQHF
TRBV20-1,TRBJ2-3,CSARAGVTDTQYF
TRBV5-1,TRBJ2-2,CASSFGQSGGELFF
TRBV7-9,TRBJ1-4,CASSPGIATNEKLFF
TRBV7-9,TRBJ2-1,CASSLANGRGDEQFF
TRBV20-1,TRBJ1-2,CSAAAPGRGYGYTF
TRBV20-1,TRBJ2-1,CSATGRPSSYNEQFF
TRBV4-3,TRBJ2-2,CASSQEKDTGELFF
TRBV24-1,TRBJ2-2,CATGGLSSGELFF
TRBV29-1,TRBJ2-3,CSVATSGRTDTQYF
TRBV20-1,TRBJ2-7,CSAKFWSGVHEQYF
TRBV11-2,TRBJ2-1,CASSRGTTYNEQFF
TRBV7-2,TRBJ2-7,CASSPRPIGQDYEQYF
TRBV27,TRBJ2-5,CASRGLAGVGEETQYF
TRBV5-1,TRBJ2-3,CANRAGGASTDTQYF
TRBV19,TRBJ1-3,CASSIGSYSGNTIYF
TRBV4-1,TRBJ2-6,CASSQVLRGSAGANVLTF
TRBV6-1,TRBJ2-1,CASRLEPQGDYEQFF
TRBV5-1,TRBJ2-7,CASSLALSGTQGRSYF
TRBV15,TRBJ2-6,CATSRAFAPSLSGANVLTF
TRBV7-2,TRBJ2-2,CASTTLGPGNTGELFF
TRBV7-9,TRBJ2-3,CASSLIATYTDTQYF
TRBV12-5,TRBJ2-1,CASGNHMDNEQFF
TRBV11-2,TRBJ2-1,CASSLDRRGEFF
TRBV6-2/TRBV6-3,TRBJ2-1,CASRGLAGGVYNEQFF
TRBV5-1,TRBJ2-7,CASSYPSYEQYF
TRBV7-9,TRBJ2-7,CASSLQTYEQYF
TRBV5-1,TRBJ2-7,CASRGRQELYEQYF
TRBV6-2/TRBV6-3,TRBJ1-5,CASRGTGIGNQPQHF
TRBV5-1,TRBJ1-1,CASSPGQGWTEAFF
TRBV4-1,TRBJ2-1,CASSQPGQGVSEQFF
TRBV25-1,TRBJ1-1,CASSEAWGTEAFF
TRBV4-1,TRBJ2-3,CASSQEWGLADLTDTQYF
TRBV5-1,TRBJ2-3,CASASLSGAEHTDTQYF
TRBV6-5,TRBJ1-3,CASSYSGGAGNTIYF
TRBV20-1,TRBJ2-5,CSAVPQAPGYQETQYF
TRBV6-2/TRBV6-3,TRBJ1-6,CASSYDPRSPLHF
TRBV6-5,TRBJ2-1,CASSYSALSYNEQFF
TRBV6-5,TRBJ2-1,CASSSTLAGLYNEQFF
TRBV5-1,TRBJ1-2,CASSTIGLEGYTF
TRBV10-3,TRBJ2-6,CAIGQGPGSGANVLTF
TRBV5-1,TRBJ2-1,CASSSSSGTYNEQFF
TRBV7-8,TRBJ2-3,CASSYPGQGPADTQYF
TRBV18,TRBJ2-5,CASSPQGTETQYF
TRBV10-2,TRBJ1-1,CASRGETEAFF
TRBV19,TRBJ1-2,CASSLNGGYTF
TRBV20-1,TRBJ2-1,CSARDPGGLAGVLSYNEQFF
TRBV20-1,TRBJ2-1,CSARDGDRSYNEQFF
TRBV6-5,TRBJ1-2,CASSYDGQPNYGYTF